Presented here are 27 T cell receptor beta chains from one specimen sequenced in a study of control samples from healthy donors and cancer patients. The data were produced by immunoSEQ multiplex PCR, yet TCRdb's version contains in-frame clones alone and is incomplete. The sample lists 160,000 or so clones; 96% were seen once. The sample comprised blood. These receptors came from a woman aged 30 to 39 in good health.

The chain combines TRBV21-1 with TRBJ2-1; TRBD1 reflects the table's D call only, with no check against the DNA. TRBV21-1 is shown as a pseudogene. CDR3 length: 15 residues. The CDR3 DNA follows: TGTGCCAGCAGCTCTCGGGGGGACAGGGTGAATGAGCAGTTCTTC. The encoded protein is CASSSRGDRVNEQFF.

Notes on this clone: The sample carries other DNA sequences with the same CDR3. The chain combines TRBV9 with TRBJ2-3, with D unclear. Germline CDR1 is SGDLS and CDR2 is YYNGEE. Trimming cost V 4 bases and J 6 bases, with 9 bases left between them. The CDR3 runs 12 residues. The CDR3 nucleotides read TGTGCCAGCAGCCCCCAGGCGGATACGCAGTATTTT. Residues: CASSPQADTQYF.

The chain couples TRBV19 to TRBJ1-2; the match to TRBD1 covers 8 bases. This CDR3 is built from 17 residues. The germline gives CDR1 LNHDA, CDR2 SQIVND (reference sequence). The ends lost 5 bases at V and 0 bases at J; junction bases unmatched: 11. The CDR3 region is CASSDQGAGPTNYGYTF. CDR3 sequence (DNA): TGTGCCAGTAGTGACCAGGGGGCAGGCCCAACTAACTATGGCTACACCTTC.

The rearrangement uses TRBV28 and TRBJ2-3, with D hard to call. Germline V gives CDR1 MDHEN, CDR2 SYDVKM. V lost 3 bases to trimming and J lost 4 bases, with 5 bases between them. The CDR3 runs 12 residues. The CDR3 loop reads CASSLWADTQYF. In DNA, the CDR3 is TGTGCCAGCAGTTTGTGGGCAGATACGCAGTATTTT.

A remark on this clone: The identical CDR3 is also encoded by other nucleotide sequences in the sample. The chain employs TRBV18 and TRBJ1-2; TRBD1 matches at 9 bases. Losses at the gene ends were 3 bases for V and 4 bases for J; bases not matched to a gene: 0. Germline lookup yields CDR1 KGHSH and CDR2 LQKENI. The length of the CDR3 is 13 residues. Written as DNA, the CDR3 is TGTGCCAGCTCACCGGGACAGGGCTATGGCTACACCTTC. The encoded protein is CASSPGQGYGYTF.

This clone was detected only once. The genes are TRBV5-6 and TRBJ2-2, with 10 bases identical to TRBD1. Germline V lookup: CDR1 SGHDT, CDR2 YYEEEE. This CDR3 region has 15 residues. With V trimmed by 1 base and J by 7 bases, 4 bases remained unmatched. The CDR3 DNA sequence: TGTGCCAGCAGCTTGTTGACAGGGGGCAACGGGGAGCTGTTTTTT. The encoded protein is CASSLLTGGNGELFF.

The chain joins TRBV7-6 to TRBJ2-3; perhaps TRBD2 as D (6 bases). Germline assignment: CDR1 SGHVS and CDR2 FNYEAQ. The germline V and J ends were trimmed by 1 base and 4 bases, with 12 bases remaining between them. The CDR3 sequence is 15 residues long. CDR3 coding DNA: TGTGCCAGCAGCTTAGGAGGGAGGAGGGCAGATACGCAGTATTTT. The encoded protein is CASSLGGRRADTQYF.

J is TRBJ2-3 and V is TRBV4-2, with a possible D match to TRBD2 (6 bases). This CDR3 spans 16 amino acids. V dropped 4 bases and J dropped 1 base, with 15 bases sitting between them. In germline, CDR1 is LGHNA, CDR2 YNFKEQ. The CDR3 DNA reads as TGTGCCAGCAGCCGTCTTAGGGAGGCGCGCACAGATACGCAGTATTTT. It yields the protein CASSRLREARTDTQYF.

This rearrangement joins TRBV7-2 to TRBJ2-3; 7 bases fit TRBD2. The J segment lost 3 bases and the V segment lost 5 bases, leaving 2 bases of the junction unmatched. In germline, CDR1 is SGHTA, CDR2 FQGNSA. CDR3 length: 13 amino acids. DNA for the CDR3: TGTGCCAGCAGCCGCGGGGGTACAGATACGCAGTATTTT. It is translated as CASSRGGTDTQYF.

J is TRBJ2-1 and V is TRBV19; no definite D call. CDR1 and CDR2 (germline): LNHDA, SQIVND (reference sequence). Trimming removed 2 bases from V and 6 bases from J, with 11 bases in between. This CDR3 region has 14 residues. CDR3 sequence reads: CASSIQVAGNEQFF. The CDR3 DNA sequence: TGTGCCAGTAGTATACAGGTTGCCGGCAATGAGCAGTTCTTC.

CDR3 bases: TGTGCCAGCAGCCAGGACAGGGGGACCTTTTCGATCGGAAACACCATATATTTT. This translates into CASSQDRGTFSIGNTIYF. The chain joins TRBV5-6 to TRBJ1-3; TRBD1 matches at 10 bases. V shed 4 bases and J 4 bases; nucleotides not matched to a gene: 14. In germline, CDR1 is SGHDT, CDR2 YYEEEE. The CDR3 has 18 amino acids.

The CDR3 protein is CARSLGTENTEAFF. CDR3 DNA: TGTGCCAGGAGTCTCGGGACGGAGAACACTGAAGCTTTCTTT. V gene TRBV2 combines with J gene TRBJ1-1, with TRBD1 as a possible D gene (5 bases). V lost 9 bases and J lost 1, with 15 bases in between. CDR1 SNHLY and CDR2 FYNNEI come from the germline V gene. The CDR3 is 14 amino acids.

V usage is TRBV7-2 and J usage is TRBJ2-2; the match to TRBD1 covers 7 bases. This CDR3 is 14 amino acids long. V shed 2 bases and J 4 bases; nucleotides not matched to a gene: 1. Germline assignment: CDR1 SGHTA and CDR2 FQGNSA. CDR3 DNA sequence: TGTGCCAGCAGCTTATCAGGGGGCACCGGGGAGCTGTTTTTT. Amino acid sequence: CASSLSGGTGELFF.

The chain uses TRBV10-3 and TRBJ2-5, with 12 bases lining up with TRBD2. Trimming at V came to 5 bases and at J to 4 bases, leaving 20 bases not matched to a gene. Germline CDR1 is ENHRY and CDR2 is SYGVKD. The CDR3 length is 20 residues. The CDR3 DNA sequence: TGTGCCATCAGTTCACCGCAGGGACTAGCGGGTATGGGCCTCCGAGAGACCCAGTACTTC. It codes for CAISSPQGLAGMGLRETQYF.

The chain couples TRBV5-1 to TRBJ1-4; 8 positions agree with TRBD1. V dropped 4 bases and J dropped 8; count of bases not matched to a gene: 7. The CDR3 has 14 residues. Germline CDR1 and CDR2: SGHRS and YFSETQ. The chain's CDR3 is CASSKDRVEEKLFF. CDR3 coding DNA: TGCGCCAGCAGCAAGGACAGGGTCGAAGAAAAACTGTTTTTT.

V gene TRBV5-1 combines with J gene TRBJ1-2; 7 positions agree with TRBD1. CDR3 size: 12 residues. V dropped 3 bases and J dropped 7; count of bases not matched to a gene: 3. CDR1 and CDR2 (germline): SGHRS, YFSETQ. CDR3 DNA: TGCGCCAGCAGCTCTAGACAGGGTGGCTACACCTTC. This encodes CASSSRQGGYTF.

This chain links TRBV10-1 with TRBJ2-7; perhaps TRBD2 as D (6 bases). The CDR3 is 14 residues long. The V end lost 2 bases, the J end lost 5 bases, and 13 bases lay between the germline ends. Germline assignment: CDR1 WNHNN and CDR2 SYGVQD (reference sequence). CDR3 protein: CASSEGDGGDEQYF. For the CDR3, the DNA is TGCGCCAGCAGTGAGGGGGACGGAGGGGACGAGCAGTACTTC.

The V and J genes are TRBV10-3 and TRBJ1-6, with D tentatively TRBD1 (6 bases). CDR3 length equals 14 residues. V lost 6 bases and J lost 7, with 13 bases in between. Germline values: CDR1 ENHRY, CDR2 SYGVKD. CDR3 nucleotides: TGTGCCATCAGGGACAGTTTGGCCAATTCACCCCTCCACTTT. It translates to CAIRDSLANSPLHF.

This chain links TRBV28 with TRBJ2-1, with 12 bases matching TRBD2. V lost 10 bases, J lost 8 bases, and 9 bases stayed unmatched. This CDR3 has 14 residues. Germline CDR1 reads MDHEN; CDR2 reads SYDVKM. CDR3 nucleotide sequence: TGTGCCATCCTACCGGGACTAGCGGGTGATGAGCAGTTCTTC. It codes for CAILPGLAGDEQFF.

The rearrangement joins TRBV7-9 to TRBJ2-7; D tentatively reads TRBD1 or TRBD2 (5 bases each). Per the germline V gene, CDR1 is SEHNR and CDR2 is FQNEAQ (reference sequence). V lost 10 bases and J 6 bases, leaving 19 bases between the germline ends. This CDR3 contains 13 residues. In DNA form, the CDR3 reads TGTGCCACCACCGGGACCTCCACTGCCGAGCAGTACTTC. Translating it yields CATTGTSTAEQYF. The whole variable domain, remainder taken from reference TRBV7-9 and TRBJ2-7, is DTGVSQNPRHKITKRGQNVTFRCDPISEHNRLYWYRQTLGQGPEFLTYFQNEAQLEKSRLLSDRFSAERPKGSFSTLEIQRTEQGDSAMYLCATTGTSTAEQYFGPGTRLTVT.

The genes are TRBV28 and TRBJ1-2; 10 bases match TRBD1. Germline lookup yields CDR1 MDHEN and CDR2 SYDVKM. The CDR3 loop spans 14 amino acids. The J segment lost 6 bases and the V segment lost 5 bases, leaving 6 bases of the junction unmatched. In DNA form, the CDR3 reads TGTGCCAGCAGTACCTGGGACAGGGGAAATGGCTACACCTTC. The encoded protein is CASSTWDRGNGYTF.

This chain links TRBV18 with TRBJ1-3; D call uncertain. The ends were cut back, 4 bases at V and 0 bases at J, with 16 bases in the middle. The CDR3 length is 17 residues. Germline CDR1 KGHSH, CDR2 LQKENI. Here the CDR3 reads CASSQHRGFSSGNTIYF. The DNA of the CDR3 is TGTGCCAGCTCACAACACCGGGGTTTTAGCTCTGGAAACACCATATATTTT. The full variable domain, in which reference TRBV18 and TRBJ1-3 provide the parts outside the CDR3, is NAGVMQNPRHLVRRRGQEARLRCSPMKGHSHVYWYRQLPEEGLKFMVYLQKENIIDESGMPKERFSAEFPKEGPSILRIQQVVRGDSAAYFCASSQHRGFSSGNTIYFGEGSWLTVV.

The chain carries TRBV19 and TRBJ2-5, with D maybe TRBD2 (5 bases). This CDR3 has 14 residues. Germline V gene sequence: CDR1 LNHDA, CDR2 SQIVND (reference sequence). The V gene lost 3 bases and the J gene lost 1 base, with 9 bases spanning the gap. CDR3 bases: TGTGCCAGTAGTATCCTGGGGAGCCAAGAGACCCAGTACTTC. It yields the protein CASSILGSQETQYF.

The J gene is TRBJ2-3, the V gene TRBV10-3, with TRBD2 matching over 14 bases. This CDR3 is 17 amino acids long. With 0 bases clipped from V and 3 bases from J, the junction kept 2 bases outside the gene matches. The germline gives CDR1 ENHRY, CDR2 SYGVKD. CDR3 residues: CAISESRTSGGTDTQYF. The DNA for the CDR3 is TGTGCCATCAGTGAGTCCCGGACTAGCGGGGGGACAGATACGCAGTATTTT.

The rearrangement links TRBV19 to TRBJ2-3; a weak D match, TRBD1 (5 bases). Between the trimmed V and J ends, which lost 1 base and 3 bases, there was a span of 11 bases. Germline V lookup: CDR1 LNHDA, CDR2 SQIVND (reference sequence). This CDR3 comprises 15 residues. CDR3 sequence: CASSIGQGWTDTQYF. The DNA for the CDR3 is TGTGCCAGTAGTATAGGGCAGGGTTGGACAGATACGCAGTATTTT.

The chain joins TRBV27 to TRBJ1-5; the D gene is possibly TRBD1 (5 bases). This CDR3 spans 14 amino acids. The V end was cut by 8 bases, the J end by 3 bases, with 14 bases between. Germline CDR1 reads MNHEY; CDR2 reads SMNVEV (reference sequence). The DNA of the CDR3 is TGTGCCAGCCAACGGGGGGGTACCAATCAGCCCCAGCATTTT. Translating it yields CASQRGGTNQPQHF.

The chain couples TRBV2 to TRBJ1-4, with 7 bases identical to TRBD1. The CDR3 has 15 residues. Per germline, CDR1 SNHLY and CDR2 FYNNEI. Trimming removed 7 bases from V and 3 bases from J; junction bases left unmatched: 8. The CDR3 bases are TGTGCCAGCACTCCCAACAGGGGTGCTAATGAAAAACTGTTTTTT. This gives the protein CASTPNRGANEKLFF.